This TCR beta chain was observed in a study of blood T cells in healthy people across ages. As for the study in general: About one barcoded beta molecule per two T cells came from capture by template switching.

Alongside a J-beta primer mix, a sample-barcoded 5' primer served in a second PCR lasting about 7 to 12 cycles. From the 5' RACE reads, TCRdb called clonotypes with MiXCR, one entry per CDR3 protein. This table has 1.5 million to 2 million distinct CDR3 sequences, just under 50% appearing once. About this clonotype itself: Its cognate antigen is unknown.

Study observations and caveats: Unsorted PBMCs blocked a conclusive comparison of naive and antigen-experienced cells.

Sequencing was performed on blood. The sequence came from a middle-aged woman in good health.

The chain's CDR3 is CASSIPGLPYNEQYF. The CDR3 DNA sequence: TGTGCCAGCAGTATTCCGGGACTACCATACAATGAGCAGTACTTC. The chain employs TRBV27 and TRBJ2-1; 7 nucleotides align to TRBD2. The better agreement between TRBJ2-7 and the DNA end casts doubt on the J call. CDR1 is MNHEY, CDR2 SMNVEV, per germline (reference sequence). CDR3 length: 15 residues.